This record covers a single T cell receptor beta chain. This entry is derived from a study of untreated major depressive disorder. Method: immunoSEQ multiplex PCR; TCRdb's copy keeps in-frame clones and lacks some. Of 21,000 or so clones in the sample, about 93% are singletons; the top ten hold 0.25% to 0.35%. CDR1 SQVTM and CDR2 ANQGSEA come from the germline V gene. This CDR3 comprises 13 residues. V was shortened by 3 bases and J by 0 bases, with 8 bases between the two germline ends. The chain links TRBV29-1 to TRBJ2-5; D remains ambiguous. The origin of this receptor is a man younger than 45 in good health. What was sequenced was CD4+ T cells from PBMCs. The CDR3 sequence is CSVDGTYQETQYF. The CDR3 DNA follows: TGCAGCGTTGACGGTACCTACCAAGAGACCCAGTACTTC.